This T cell receptor beta chain came from a study of cytomegalovirus exposure and HLA in healthy donors. Study results and caveats: According to the study, roughly 160 TCR beta chains were cytomegalovirus-associated.

There are a few counts of this clone. The antigen remains undetermined. Per the germline V gene, CDR1 is MNHEY and CDR2 is SMNVEV (reference sequence). CDR3 length: 15 residues. Trimming took off 7 bases at V and 2 bases at J, with 17 bases between the two ends. Measured with immunoSEQ multiplex PCR; TCRdb has only the in-frame clones, and not every one. The sample includes 180,000 or so clones, approximately 82% of them seen just once. This chain uses TRBV27 with TRBJ1-2; D is perhaps TRBD1 (5 bases). The receptor's source is a woman aged 25 to 39 in good health and CMV-seropositive. Source material: PBMCs. The CDR3: CASISARGGNYGYTF. The CDR3 DNA reads as TGTGCCAGCATCTCTGCGAGGGGAGGAAACTATGGCTACACCTTC.